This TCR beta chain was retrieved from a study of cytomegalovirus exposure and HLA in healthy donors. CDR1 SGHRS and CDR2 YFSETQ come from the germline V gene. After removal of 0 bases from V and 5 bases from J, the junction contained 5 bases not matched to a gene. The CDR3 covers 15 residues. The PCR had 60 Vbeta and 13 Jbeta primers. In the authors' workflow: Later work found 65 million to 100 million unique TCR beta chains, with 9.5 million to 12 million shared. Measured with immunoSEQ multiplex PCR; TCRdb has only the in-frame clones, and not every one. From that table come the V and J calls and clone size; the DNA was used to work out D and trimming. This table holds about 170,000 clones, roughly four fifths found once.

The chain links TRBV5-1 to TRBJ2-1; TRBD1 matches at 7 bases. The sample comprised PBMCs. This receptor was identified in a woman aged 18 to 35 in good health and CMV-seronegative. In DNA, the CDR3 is TGCGCCAGCAGCTTGGCCCTCGACAGGGACAATGAGCAGTTCTTC. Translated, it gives CASSLALDRDNEQFF. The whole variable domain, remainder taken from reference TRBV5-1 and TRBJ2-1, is KAGVTQTPRYLIKTRGQQVTLSCSPISGHRSVSWYQQTPGQGLQFLFEYFSETQRNKGNFPGRFSGRQFSNSRSEMNVSTLELGDSALYLCASSLALDRDNEQFFGPGTRLTVL.